This T cell receptor beta chain was captured in a study of blood T cells in healthy people across ages. The CDR3 consists of 15 residues. Per germline, CDR1 SQVTM and CDR2 ANQGSEA. Trimming removed 0 bases from V and 3 bases from J, with 15 bases in between. Through a sample-barcoded 5' primer and a J-beta primer mix, a second PCR was run for roughly 7 to 11 cycles. TCRdb re-derived calls from the 5' RACE reads in MiXCR, one entry per CDR3 protein. The sample comprises hundreds of thousands of distinct CDR3 sequences, just under 25% of which are singletons, and under 10% rests with the top ten. These data also formed part of another study, on T cells of mothers and their children. This second report adds: Each child gave about 3 million TCR beta CDR3 reads (each mother, over 10 million).

This receptor was taken from a boy younger than 18 in good health. The chain uses TRBV29-1 and TRBJ2-7; D is perhaps TRBD1 or TRBD2 (5 bases each). Sequencing used blood. The CDR3 region is CSVEERGNSIYEQYF. CDR3 in DNA: TGCAGCGTTGAAGAACGGGGCAATTCCATCTACGAGCAGTACTTC.